This record concerns one T cell receptor beta chain sequence. This clone was seen only once. What this receptor recognizes is not known. No much larger clone is present one base from it, and per-base qualities are unavailable. These data originate in a study of T cell responses to AZD1222 COVID-19 vaccine (dated by TCRdb to the early 2020s). In terms of the full investigation: AZD1222 recipients with second doses at about 4 weeks or about 12 weeks were pooled, because spike-specific TCR depth and breadth did not differ between schedules. A total of under 250 trial participants underwent TCR sequencing, of whom 207 had received two doses of AZD1222 and about 25 had received two doses of the MenACWY control vaccine. Enrollment into the trials was organized by age into subgroups of 18-55, 56-69 and 70-plus years, and those subgroups contained 148, 28 and 57 TCR-sequenced participants, respectively.

V is clipped by 10 bases and J by 8 bases, and the sequence between their germline boundaries is 14 bases long. From the cysteine through the phenylalanine, the CDR3 covers 11 amino acids. The CDR3 DNA has 33 bases and is translated from base 1. Looking up the germline V gene yields CDR1 ENHRY and CDR2 SYGVKD. The time point label, as the study defines it: baseline before first vaccination. The vaccinee samples were drawn from two UK trials, COV001 and COV002, one of which was a single-blind randomized controlled phase 2/3 trial testing AZD1222 (ChAdOx1 nCoV-19) in healthy adults. For TCRbeta chain sequencing, PBMC samples were collected from trial participants at day 0 and at day 28 after the second dose. The CDR3 regions of human TCRbeta chains were analyzed by immunosequencing. The source study handled its data this way. Repertoire TCRs were checked for matches against a reference library of SARS-CoV-2-specific TCRs that had been generated using the MIRA antigen-specificity platform. Breadth was defined as the fraction of unique TCRs that were SARS-CoV-2-associated, and depth was defined as the fraction of total T cells that were SARS-CoV-2-associated. Each spike-specific TCR was assigned to its reactive spike region and to a CD4 or CD8 class using the MIRA data. Log10-transformed breadth and depth values were compared by one-way ANOVA with Sidak's multiple comparisons tests. The immuneACCESS repertoire file appears here via TCRdb, limited to in-frame rearrangements. These files lack a portion of the clones; in checked studies, under half of the deficit traces to unresolved V genes, and the cause of the others is not known. The DNA gave D and trimming, while V, J and clone size come from that table. In this sample the table shows roughly 170,000 clones, about 85% of which occur a single time. The ten largest account for about 3% of the sample.

What the work shows at the level of the full study, not this receptor alone: Spike-specific TCR breadth and depth rose significantly after two AZD1222 doses compared with day 0 and with MenACWY recipients. Participants were mostly white British and included more females than males, and it was suggested by the authors that clonal diversity may have been underestimated. Nearly half of unique spike-specific TCRs reportedly recognized epitopes outside regions mutated in the B.1.351 and B.1.1.7 variants. Only a handful of AZD1222 recipients were SARS-CoV-2 seropositive at baseline, limiting conclusions about previously exposed vaccinees. In the small 56-69-year group, the increase in depth fell short of significance, most likely because of low power. CD4 TCRs associated with the vaccine covered the entire spike protein, and the dominant responses were in regions 160-218 and 743-854. No day 14 peak-response samples were available, so repertoires were characterized only after the peak T cell response.

This receptor was taken from an adult in good health. The sequence joins TRBV10-3 to TRBJ1-1; a confident D gene designation cannot be given. The material sequenced was peripheral blood, taken on day 0 of AZD1222 vaccination. The DNA sequence follows: TGTGCCACGAGGACCCTCCGGGAAGCTTTCTTT. Translated, this is CATRTLREAFF.